This TCR beta chain was observed in a study of blood T cell repertoires in COVID-19. Per the original data handling: Cell counts per sample came from amplifying reference gene primers. Clones were read by immunoSEQ multiplex PCR, and TCRdb kept only the in-frame ones, dropping some. The V and J calls and the clone size are those of that table, but D and trimming were determined from the DNA. This table has approximately 190,000 clones, 80% to 85% appearing once. The age range of participants was about 18 to 95 years, with residence in about two dozen US areas. Participants in the exposed group had met a COVID-19 case in the 2 weeks before joining the study. Germline assignment: CDR1 MNHEY and CDR2 SVGAGI. The ends were cut back, 2 bases at V and 2 bases at J, with 11 bases in the middle. The CDR3 is 15 amino acids.

Sequenced: PBMCs or T cells enriched from blood (not recorded which). This chain joins TRBV6-5 and TRBJ2-3; D may be TRBD1 (6 bases). The receptor was derived from a woman aged 30 to 39 who had been exposed to COVID-19. In DNA form, the CDR3 reads TGTGCCAGCAGTTACACAGGGAAGTCCACAGATACGCAGTATTTT. It codes for CASSYTGKSTDTQYF.